This is a list of T cell receptor beta chains from one sample in a study of identifying expanded T cells in peripheral blood. Repertoires were generated with immunoSEQ multiplex PCR, while TCRdb's copy carries only in-frame clones and drops some. The data contain fewer than 130,000 clones, around 89% of them singletons. Sequencing used blood. The receptors derive from a person between 18 and 75 years old in good health. Both conserved end residues are part of each CDR3. D genes are given only for firm matches. Some rows mark clone size as missing; the rest say once, few, many or name a class of expanded clone.

clone size	V gene	D gene	J gene	CDR3 DNA	CDR3 protein
once	TRBV7-2	TRBD2	TRBJ2-1	TGTGCCAGCAGCCGAACTAGCGGGGGGCCCTCGGGGAATGAGCAGTTCTTC	CASSRTSGGPSGNEQFF
.	TRBV6-5	.	TRBJ1-1	TGTGCCAGCAGTTATGGAGCCAAACGGACTGAAGCTTTCTTT	CASSYGAKRTEAFF
.	TRBV7-9	.	TRBJ1-5	TGTGCCAGCAGCTCAACAGGGATTCAGCCCCAGCATTTT	CASSSTGIQPQHF
.	TRBV19	.	TRBJ2-5	TGTGCCAGTAGTATGAATCGCGGGTACCAAGAGACCCAGTACTTC	CASSMNRGYQETQYF
.	TRBV6-5	.	TRBJ1-5	TGTGCCAGCAGCCAAACCTCTCATCAGCCCCAGCATTTT	CASSQTSHQPQHF
.	TRBV6-5	.	TRBJ2-7	TGTGCCAGCAGTTACTCCGCCATAGGGGTATTACGCGAGCAGTACTTC	CASSYSAIGVLREQYF
.	TRBV9	.	TRBJ2-2	TGTGCCAGCAGCTCGCCGAACACCGGGGAGCTGTTTTTT	CASSSPNTGELFF
.	TRBV6-5	.	TRBJ2-7	TGTGCCAGCAGTTACGACACAGGGAGACTCTTCTACGAGCAGTACTTC	CASSYDTGRLFYEQYF
.	TRBV10-3	.	TRBJ2-7	TGTGCCATCAGTATCGCAGGGACGTACTCCTACGAGCAGTACTTC	CAISIAGTYSYEQYF
.	TRBV18	TRBD2	TRBJ2-5	TGTGCCAGCTCACCCACTCGACTAGCGGGGGTCCAAGAGACCCAGTACTTC	CASSPTRLAGVQETQYF
.	TRBV28	.	TRBJ2-5	TGTGCCAGCCTCAATGGAGGAGGGGCAGGGGAGACCCAGTACTTC	CASLNGGGAGETQYF
.	TRBV7-6	TRBD1	TRBJ2-5	TGTGCCAGCAGCCCCAACAGGGGGGAAAAGACCCAGTACTTC	CASSPNRGEKTQYF
once	TRBV9	TRBD2	TRBJ2-5	TGTGCCAGCAGCGTAGGTAGCGGGGGAAACCAAGAGACCCAGTACTTC	CASSVGSGGNQETQYF
.	TRBV9	TRBD2	TRBJ2-3	TGTGCCAGCAGCGTAGAAAACGGGGGGGCTTCAGATACGCAGTATTTT	CASSVENGGASDTQYF
.	TRBV5-1	.	TRBJ2-2	TGCGCCAGCAGCCTGGACTACCGAGCGAACACCGGGGAGCTGTTTTTT	CASSLDYRANTGELFF
.	TRBV6-5	.	TRBJ1-6	TGTGCCAGCAGTGGGAGCTCCTATAATTCACCCCTCCACTTT	CASSGSSYNSPLHF
.	TRBV6-5	.	TRBJ2-5	TGTGCCAGCAGTTACCCCGGTGAGACCCAGTACTTC	CASSYPGETQYF
.	TRBV5-4	.	TRBJ1-1	TGTGCCAGCAGCCAAATGACGGAGAGAGCTTTCTTT	CASSQMTERAFF
.	TRBV10-3	.	TRBJ1-2	TGTGCCAGCAGCCAAGCAGGGGACGGCTATGGCTACACCTTC	CASSQAGDGYGYTF
.	TRBV4-3	.	TRBJ1-6	TGCGCCAGCAGCCAAGGCCGGTATAATTCACCCCTCCACTTT	CASSQGRYNSPLHF
.	TRBV9	.	TRBJ2-3	TGTGCCAGCAGCGTCGGACCCACCAAGTCAGATACGCAGTATTTT	CASSVGPTKSDTQYF
.	TRBV5-6	.	TRBJ2-5	TGTGCCAGCAGCTTGGCAGGGCTACAAGAGACCCAGTACTTC	CASSLAGLQETQYF
.	TRBV5-1	.	TRBJ1-2	TGCGCCAGCAGCTTGGGGCAGAGTGGGGGCTACACCTTC	CASSLGQSGGYTF
.	TRBV7-2	TRBD1	TRBJ1-2	TGTGCCACCCGGACAGGCCTATCTGATGGCTACACCTTC	CATRTGLSDGYTF
.	TRBV11-3	TRBD2	TRBJ2-5	TGTGCCAGCATCCCGCGGGGCGGGGGGGCTAATTATGAGACCCAGTACTTC	CASIPRGGGANYETQYF
.	TRBV4-3	TRBD1	TRBJ1-6	TGCGCCAGCAGCCAAGATCGAGGAGGACAGGGGGCTAGTTCACCCCTCCACTTT	CASSQDRGGQGASSPLHF
.	TRBV5-1	.	TRBJ1-4	TGCGCCAGCAGCCTCCTGACGGGCCATGAAAAACTGTTTTTT	CASSLLTGHEKLFF
.	TRBV7-8	.	TRBJ1-2	TGTGCCAGCAGCTTAGGTGCCTATGGCTACACCTTC	CASSLGAYGYTF
.	TRBV7-2	.	TRBJ2-3	TGTGCCAGCAGCGACCGGGGACCGGGAGATACGCAGTATTTT	CASSDRGPGDTQYF
.	TRBV5-1	.	TRBJ2-7	TGCGCCAGCAGCCGCCTAGCGACCTCAGGGGAGCAGTACTTC	CASSRLATSGEQYF
.	TRBV5-6	TRBD2	TRBJ2-1	TGTGCCAGCAGCCGTATAGCGGGGGATTACAATGAGCAGTTCTTC	CASSRIAGDYNEQFF